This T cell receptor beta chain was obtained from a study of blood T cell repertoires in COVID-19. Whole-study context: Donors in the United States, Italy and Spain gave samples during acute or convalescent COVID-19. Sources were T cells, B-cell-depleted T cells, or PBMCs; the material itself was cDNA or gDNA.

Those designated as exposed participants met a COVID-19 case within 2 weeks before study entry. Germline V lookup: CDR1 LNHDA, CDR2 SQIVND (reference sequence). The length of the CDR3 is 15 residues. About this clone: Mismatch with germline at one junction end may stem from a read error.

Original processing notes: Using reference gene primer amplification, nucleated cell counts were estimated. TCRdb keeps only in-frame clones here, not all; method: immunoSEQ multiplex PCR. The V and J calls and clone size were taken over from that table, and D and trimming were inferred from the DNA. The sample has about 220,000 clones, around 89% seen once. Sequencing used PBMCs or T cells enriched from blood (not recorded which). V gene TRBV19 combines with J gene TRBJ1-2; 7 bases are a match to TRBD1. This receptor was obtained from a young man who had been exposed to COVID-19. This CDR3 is CASSLEGGVIYGYTF. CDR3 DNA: TGTGCCAGTAGTTTAGAAGGGGGCGTAATCTATGGCTACACCTTC.